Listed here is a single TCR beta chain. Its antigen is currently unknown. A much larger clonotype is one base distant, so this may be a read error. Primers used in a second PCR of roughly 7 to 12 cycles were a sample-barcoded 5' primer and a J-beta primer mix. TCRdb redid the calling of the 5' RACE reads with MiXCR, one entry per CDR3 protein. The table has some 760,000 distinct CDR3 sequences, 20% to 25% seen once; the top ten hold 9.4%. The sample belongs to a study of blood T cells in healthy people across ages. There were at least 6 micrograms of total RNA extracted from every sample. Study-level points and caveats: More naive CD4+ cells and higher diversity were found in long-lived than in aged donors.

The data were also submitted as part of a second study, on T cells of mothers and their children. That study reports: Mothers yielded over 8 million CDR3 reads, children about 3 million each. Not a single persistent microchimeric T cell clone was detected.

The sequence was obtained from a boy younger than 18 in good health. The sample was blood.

In nucleotides, the CDR3 is TGTGCCAGCAGCTCAGGGGTTGGCAATCAGCCCCAGCATTTT. This gives the protein CASSSGVGNQPQHF. V usage is TRBV7-2 and J usage is TRBJ1-5; perhaps TRBD1 as D (6 bases). This CDR3 has 14 amino acids. Germline V gene data show CDR1 as SGHTA and CDR2 as FQGNSA. Trimming shortened V by 4 bases and J by 2 bases, and 9 bases separated the two germline ends.